These 8 T cell receptor beta chains share one sample of origin, sequenced in a study of blood T cell repertoires in COVID-19. Clones were sequenced by immunoSEQ multiplex PCR, and TCRdb holds only the in-frame ones, with some missing. The data contain about 74,000 clones, over 70% of them singletons. The sequenced sample consisted of peripheral blood. The receptor source for this set is a man between 65 and 80 years old with acute or convalescent COVID-19.

V usage is TRBV7-9 and J usage is TRBJ2-1; 13 bases map to TRBD2. This CDR3 contains 15 residues. CDR1 is SEHNR and CDR2 is FQNEAQ in the germline V gene (reference sequence). V lost 5 bases to trimming and J lost 9 bases; unmatched junction nucleotides: 7. The CDR3 reads CASSPGLAGVREQFF. The CDR3, as DNA: TGTGCCAGCAGCCCTGGACTAGCGGGAGTTCGTGAGCAGTTCTTC.

This chain connects TRBV29-1 to TRBJ2-7, with 7 positions matching TRBD2. The length of the CDR3 is 13 residues. The germline CDR1 and CDR2 sequences are SQVTM and ANQGSEA. Germline trimming cut 5 bases from V and 3 bases from J; bases unmatched to any gene: 7. The CDR3 DNA follows: TGCAGCGTTTATAAGGGCGGGGGCTACGAGCAGTACTTC. Protein product: CSVYKGGGYEQYF.

The genes are TRBV7-3 and TRBJ1-2; 9 nucleotides agree with TRBD1. In germline, CDR1 is SGHTA, CDR2 FQGTGA. The CDR3 consists of 14 residues. The V gene end was trimmed by 5 bases and the J gene end by 4 bases; junction bases not matched to a gene: 5. The CDR3 is CASSPTGGGYGYTF. CDR3 in DNA: TGTGCCAGCAGCCCGACAGGGGGTGGCTATGGCTACACCTTC.

The chain has TRBV7-2 and TRBJ1-4; TRBD1 might be the D (6 bases). Germline V lookup: CDR1 SGHTA, CDR2 FQGNSA. The length of the CDR3 is 15 residues. Deletions cut 7 bases from V and 8 bases from J, with 20 bases between. The CDR3 region has the DNA TGTGCCAGCACCTGGGGGCCCGAGAGGAGGGAAAAACTGTTTTTT. Residues: CASTWGPERREKLFF.

This clone was seen once. The genes are TRBV5-1 and TRBJ1-6; TRBD1 might be the D (5 bases). The CDR3 contains 15 residues. The germline gives CDR1 SGHRS, CDR2 YFSETQ. With 1 base removed from V and 7 bases from J, the gap between germline ends came to 12 bases. The CDR3 here is CASSLSGSGNSPLHF. The CDR3 DNA sequence: TGCGCCAGCAGCTTGTCAGGGTCGGGCAATTCACCCCTCCACTTT.

The chain combines TRBV4-2 with TRBJ2-7; 11 bases match TRBD2. J gave up 6 bases and V 3 bases, and 10 bases lay outside the gene matches. CDR3 length: 16 amino acids. Germline lookup yields CDR1 LGHNA and CDR2 YNFKEQ. CDR3 nucleotide sequence: TGTGCCAGCAGCCATAACATAGCGGGAGGGCCGGGCGAGCAGTACTTC. Encoded protein: CASSHNIAGGPGEQYF.

The chain couples TRBV4-3 to TRBJ2-5, with 8 bases fitting TRBD2. The germline V gene encodes CDR1 LGHNA and CDR2 YSLEER. The V segment lost 0 bases and the J segment 9 bases; nucleotides outside the gene matches: 12. The CDR3 spans 16 residues. The CDR3 reads CASSQDWSGGRSAQYF. In DNA, the CDR3 is TGCGCCAGCAGCCAAGATTGGTCGGGAGGGCGGTCGGCCCAGTACTTC.

V and J are TRBV20-1 and TRBJ2-7; 7 bases are a match to TRBD1. This CDR3 is 14 amino acids long. The germline gives CDR1 DFQATT, CDR2 SNEGSKA (reference sequence). V was pared by 3 bases and J by 7 bases, with 12 bases of the junction left unmatched. The CDR3 loop is CSASRDRRTQEQYF. The CDR3 DNA reads as TGCAGTGCTAGTAGGGACAGAAGGACGCAGGAGCAGTACTTC.